This T cell receptor (beta chain) is drawn from a study of glioma-infiltrating T cells. In regard to this clonotype: Its antigen is not known. This sequence may be a read error, since a much larger clone differs from it by one base.

Using RNA template, CDR3s of TCR alpha and beta were amplified with iRepertoire arm-PCR. TCRdb called the multiplex PCR reads again in MiXCR, with one record for every CDR3 protein. The sample carries more than 100,000 distinct CDR3 sequences, around 30% recorded once. Study-wide points: CDR3 overlap between tissue and blood was very small. Non-neoplastic patients had below-expected tissue-blood divergence, while all gliomas exceeded expectation.

V lost 5 bases to trimming and J lost 2 bases, with 18 bases between them. This CDR3 is built from 16 residues. Germline V lookup: CDR1 MNHNS, CDR2 SASEGT. This clonotype originated in a human donor with low-grade glioma or glioblastoma, undergoing nonglioma brain surgery, or in good health (not recorded which). The rearrangement links TRBV6-1 to TRBJ1-2; a weak D match, TRBD1 (6 bases). The sequenced sample consisted of glioma tissue, nonneoplastic brain tissue, or PBMCs (not recorded which). DNA of the CDR3: TGTGCCAGCAGTAGGCACCCGGACAGACAGAACTATGGCTACACCTTC. Residues: CASSRHPDRQNYGYTF.